A selection of T cell receptor beta chains follows, all from one sample in a study of Ad26.COV2.S vaccination and SARS-CoV-2 variants. Method: immunoSEQ multiplex PCR; TCRdb's copy keeps in-frame clones and lacks some. The sample records about 440,000 clones, 90% being singletons. The input for sequencing was peripheral blood, taken in a trial of Ad26.COV2.S vaccine versus placebo. The receptors here all came from a person between 18 and 65 years old who received the Ad26.COV2.S COVID-19 vaccine or a placebo. Each CDR3 is given with its conserved first and last residue. The D gene is left open where the match is weak. Only part of the rows carry a size: once, few, many, or a class if the clone is expanded.

>TRBV19|TRBD2|TRBJ2-1|NA
TGTGCCAGTAGTATAGGAAGCGGGAGGGCTGGTGATGAGCAGTTCTTC
CASSIGSGRAGDEQFF
>TRBV4-1|NA|TRBJ1-1|NA
TGCGCCAGCAGCCAAGACCGACGGGGTGAAGCTTTCTTT
CASSQDRRGEAFF
>TRBV10-1|NA|TRBJ2-2|NA
TGCGCCAGCAGATTACAGGGGAACACCGGGGAGCTGTTTTTT
CASRLQGNTGELFF
>TRBV15|NA|TRBJ2-1|NA
TGTGCCACCAGCAGAGATTACACGAGCTCCTACAATGAGCAGTTCTTC
CATSRDYTSSYNEQFF
>TRBV12-3/TRBV12-4|NA|TRBJ1-1|few
TGTGCCAGCAGCCGAGACATTGCTGAAGCTTTCTTT
CASSRDIAEAFF
>TRBV5-4|TRBD1|TRBJ2-5|NA
TGTGCCAGCAGCTTGTTGGACAGGGGGGAGACCCAGTACTTC
CASSLLDRGETQYF
>TRBV7-6|NA|TRBJ2-6|NA
TGTGCCAGCAGCAAAAACAGCCGCTCTGGGGCCAACGTCCTGACTTTC
CASSKNSRSGANVLTF
>TRBV7-2|NA|TRBJ2-7|once
TGTGCCAGCAGCCCAGGTCTGAAGCAGTACTTC
CASSPGLKQYF
>TRBV4-2|NA|TRBJ2-7|NA
TGTGCCAGCAGCCAAGAACAGGGCTACGAGCAGTACTTC
CASSQEQGYEQYF
>TRBV4-1|NA|TRBJ2-1|NA
TGCGCCAGCAGCCAAGAAACGGCAGGGGAGGATGAGCAGTTCTTC
CASSQETAGEDEQFF
>TRBV10-3|NA|TRBJ2-7|NA
TGTGCCATCAGTGACTCCCGGGCAGGTCTCTACGAGCAGTACTTC
CAISDSRAGLYEQYF
>TRBV13|NA|TRBJ2-7|NA
TGTGCCAGCAGCTTTGGGCCGCTGGACAGCGTCATCGACGAGCAGTACTTC
CASSFGPLDSVIDEQYF
>TRBV28|NA|TRBJ1-2|NA
TGTGCCAGCACGATGCCGGGACGGGAAAACTATGGCTACACCTTC
CASTMPGRENYGYTF
>TRBV11-2|TRBD2|TRBJ2-1|NA
TGTGCCAGCGTTCTTAGCGGGACTCCGTACAATGAGCAGTTCTTC
CASVLSGTPYNEQFF
>TRBV5-5|NA|TRBJ2-7|NA
TGTGCCAGCAGCTCGGGACCGCCCCTGGGCGAGCAGTACTTC
CASSSGPPLGEQYF
>TRBV11-2|NA|TRBJ1-3|once
TGTGCCAGCAGCCCCTTTTGGGAAAGTGGAAACACCATATATTTT
CASSPFWESGNTIYF
>TRBV3-1/TRBV3-2|NA|TRBJ2-1|NA
TGTGCCAGCAGTCCGACCCTTAGCCGCTTTTACTACAATGAGCAGTTCTTC
CASSPTLSRFYYNEQFF
>TRBV6-2/TRBV6-3|NA|TRBJ2-3|once
TGTGCCAGCAGTTCTTGGGACGGAGATACGCAGTATTTT
CASSSWDGDTQYF
>TRBV10-3|NA|TRBJ2-3|NA
TGTGCCATCAGTGGCAGGGTTTCGAGCACAGATACGCAGTATTTT
CAISGRVSSTDTQYF
>TRBV11-2|NA|TRBJ2-2|NA
TGTGCCAGTAGAAGCTTAGGTACCGGGGAGCTGTTTTTT
CASRSLGTGELFF
>TRBV6-4|NA|TRBJ2-3|many
TGTGCCAGCAGTGACTCGGACAGCACAGATACGCAGTATTTT
CASSDSDSTDTQYF
>TRBV9|TRBD2|TRBJ2-2|NA
TGTGCCAGCAGCGTACGGGCGGGAGAGAACACCGGGGAGCTGTTTTTT
CASSVRAGENTGELFF
>TRBV28|TRBD2|TRBJ2-7|NA
TGTGCCAGCAGTCTCTCTCTCGGGAGGCCCGGCTACGAGCAGTACTTC
CASSLSLGRPGYEQYF
>TRBV28|TRBD1|TRBJ2-2|NA
TGTGCCAGCAGCCTATCGGACAGGGCGACCGGGGAGCTGTTTTTT
CASSLSDRATGELFF
>TRBV9|TRBD2|TRBJ2-5|NA
TGTGCCAGCAGAGCAGCGGGGCAAGAGACCCAGTACTTC
CASRAAGQETQYF
>TRBV29-1|NA|TRBJ2-5|NA
TGCAGCGTTGAAGGCGGCGACCTCCTCCAAGAGACCCAGTACTTC
CSVEGGDLLQETQYF
>TRBV13|NA|TRBJ1-6|NA
TGTGCCAGCAGCTTAGCCGGTTCACCCCTCCACTTT
CASSLAGSPLHF
>TRBV6-5|TRBD2|TRBJ2-7|NA
TGTGCCAGCAGCCGGGGTGGACTAGCGGGCTACGAGCAGTACTTC
CASSRGGLAGYEQYF
>TRBV13|NA|TRBJ2-1|NA
TGTGCCAGCAGCTTAATTGCTTACAATGAGCAGTTCTTC
CASSLIAYNEQFF
>TRBV6-2/TRBV6-3|NA|TRBJ1-2|NA
TGTGCCAGCAGTCCGGACAGCTATGGCTACACCTTC
CASSPDSYGYTF
>TRBV5-6|TRBD2|TRBJ2-2|once
TGTGCCAGCAGCTTTAAGCGGGAGACCACCGGGGAGCTGTTTTTT
CASSFKRETTGELFF
>TRBV4-2|NA|TRBJ1-5|few
TGTGCCAGCAGCCAAGGATCGTACAGTAGCAATCAGCCCCAGCATTTT
CASSQGSYSSNQPQHF
>TRBV6-5|NA|TRBJ1-2|NA
TGTGCCAGCAGTACAGACAGTTTAGGTGGCTACACCTTC
CASSTDSLGGYTF
>TRBV21-1|NA|TRBJ2-3|NA
TGTGCCAGCAGCAAATATTGGGTACCTTACACAGATACGCAGTATTTT
CASSKYWVPYTDTQYF
>TRBV12-3/TRBV12-4|NA|TRBJ1-1|NA
TGTGCCAGCAGTTTCGACAGTGAAGCTTTCTTT
CASSFDSEAFF
>TRBV19|TRBD2|TRBJ2-5|once
TGTGCCAGTAGTACCTCCCTCACTAGCGGCCAAGAGACCCAGTACTTC
CASSTSLTSGQETQYF
>TRBV5-5|NA|TRBJ1-3|NA
TGTGCCAGCAGCCACAGACTCCCCGCTGGAAACACCATATATTTT
CASSHRLPAGNTIYF
>TRBV10-3|TRBD2|TRBJ2-1|NA
TGTGCCATCAGTGAGTGGTTAGCGGGAGGTCATGAGCAGTTCTTC
CAISEWLAGGHEQFF
>TRBV7-9|TRBD1|TRBJ2-1|once
TGTGCCAGCAGCTTAGGGGGACAGGGGTGGTACAATGAGCAGTTCTTC
CASSLGGQGWYNEQFF
>TRBV27|NA|TRBJ2-7|NA
TGTGCCAGCACCCGAGGGGGGAAAAGCGAGCAGTACTTC
CASTRGGKSEQYF
>TRBV30|NA|TRBJ1-2|NA
TGTGCCTGGATGCAGGGATCACGCTATGGCTACACCTTC
CAWMQGSRYGYTF
>TRBV27|TRBD1|TRBJ1-6|NA
TGTGCCAGCAGTTTGGGGACAGGGCGACGCCTCCTCTATAATTCACCCCTCCACTTT
CASSLGTGRRLLYNSPLHF
>TRBV28|NA|TRBJ2-7|NA
TGTGCCAGCAGTTTAATGGGACCTATTGGCGAGCAGTACTTC
CASSLMGPIGEQYF
>TRBV29-1|NA|TRBJ2-1|NA
TGCAGCGTTGATCCGGAGCAGTTCTTC
CSVDPEQFF
>TRBV30|TRBD1|TRBJ1-2|NA
TGTGCCTGGAGTTCCGGGACAGCCCGGATGAGTGCCTTC
CAWSSGTARMSAF
>TRBV2|TRBD2|TRBJ2-7|NA
TGTGCCAGCAGTGAACTAGCGGGGGCCGAGCAGTACTTC
CASSELAGAEQYF
>TRBV6-2/TRBV6-3|TRBD1|TRBJ2-7|NA
TGTGCCAGCAGTTATCCCATGGGGGACAGGAGCTCCTACGAGCAGTACTTC
CASSYPMGDRSSYEQYF
>TRBV29-1|NA|TRBJ2-1|few
TGCAGCGTGGATGACACCTCTAGCTCCTACAATGAGCAGTTCTTC
CSVDDTSSSYNEQFF
>TRBV24-1|TRBD1|TRBJ2-1|NA
TGTGCCACCAGTGATTCCAAGCGACAGGGACGTTACAATGAGCAGTTCTTC
CATSDSKRQGRYNEQFF
>TRBV14|TRBD1|TRBJ2-7|NA
TGTGCCAGCAGCCTGGGACAGGGCACTCGCGAGCAGTACTTC
CASSLGQGTREQYF
>TRBV7-2|TRBD1|TRBJ2-1|NA
TGTGCCAGCAGCTTAGAAGTATCGACAGGGCGTGAGCAGTTCTTC
CASSLEVSTGREQFF
>TRBV6-5|NA|TRBJ2-3|NA
TGTGCCAGCAGTTACCTGTCGAGCACAGATACGCAGTATTTT
CASSYLSSTDTQYF
>TRBV5-1|TRBD1|TRBJ1-1|NA
TGCGCCAGCAGCTTGATGGGACAGTTGAACACTGAAGCTTTCTTT
CASSLMGQLNTEAFF
>TRBV3-1/TRBV3-2|NA|TRBJ2-1|NA
TGTGCCAGCAGCCACCCAAGGGGACGGAACGACAATGAGCAGTTCTTC
CASSHPRGRNDNEQFF
>TRBV5-5|NA|TRBJ1-6|few
TGTGCCAGCAGCACGATACCGGGCCCCCAGGGATCACCCCTCCACTTT
CASSTIPGPQGSPLHF
>TRBV19|NA|TRBJ2-6|once
TGTGCCAGTAGTTCGGGCCTTATACGTTCCGACTCTGGGGCCAACGTCCTGACTTTC
CASSSGLIRSDSGANVLTF
>TRBV7-2|TRBD2|TRBJ2-7|NA
TGTGCCAGCAGCCGTTTTAGCGGGATCTACGAGCAGTACTTC
CASSRFSGIYEQYF
>TRBV11-2|NA|TRBJ1-2|once
TGTGCCAGCAGCTTAGCGGGAGGCTATGGCTACACCTTC
CASSLAGGYGYTF
>TRBV10-3|TRBD2|TRBJ2-1|NA
TGTGCCATCAGTTCAACGACTAGCCCCATTTCTGCTGAGCAGTTCTTC
CAISSTTSPISAEQFF
>TRBV12-3/TRBV12-4|TRBD1|TRBJ2-1|NA
TGTGCCAGTGCCGGGACAGGGAGGAATGAGCAGTTCTTC
CASAGTGRNEQFF